A single sample gave rise to the 26 T cell receptor beta chains below, sequenced in a study of shared clonotypes between healthy human individuals. The protocol was immunoSEQ multiplex PCR, while the TCRdb copy is restricted to in-frame clones and leaves out a portion. The sample yields 190,000 or so clones, about 68% seen once. The sample consisted of memory CD4+ T cells sorted from blood. Regarding subset: CD45RA-negative fraction. The receptors were sampled from a man aged 30 to 45 in good health.

This clone occurred a few times. The chain employs TRBV5-4 and TRBJ2-7; D remains ambiguous. V lost 4 bases and J lost 0, with 5 bases in between. The germline CDR1 and CDR2 sequences are SGHNT and YYREEE (reference sequence). The CDR3 sequence is 12 residues long. The CDR3: CASSADSYEQYF. The CDR3 DNA follows: TGTGCCAGCAGCGCTGACTCCTACGAGCAGTACTTC.

This rearrangement joins TRBV5-4 to TRBJ2-1; D gene ambiguous. Trimming left V 0 bases short and J 7 bases short, with 11 bases between. Germline V gene sequence: CDR1 SGHNT, CDR2 YYREEE (reference sequence). The CDR3 contains 14 residues. The CDR3: CASSLATAGNEQFF. The CDR3 nucleotides are TGTGCCAGCAGCTTGGCTACGGCAGGAAATGAGCAGTTCTTC.

V gene TRBV27 combines with J gene TRBJ2-2, with TRBD2 identical over 14 bases. Germline-derived CDR1 and CDR2 are MNHEY and SMNVEV (reference sequence). CDR3 length: 18 residues. V gave up 5 bases and J gave up 6 bases; unmatched junction bases: 11. CDR3 sequence reads: CASSILGLAGAMAGELFF. The CDR3 coding sequence is TGTGCCAGCAGTATACTGGGACTAGCGGGAGCTATGGCCGGGGAGCTGTTTTTT.

The chain has TRBV5-1 and TRBJ2-2; tentative D call: TRBD1 (5 bases). CDR3 length: 15 residues. Germline loops: CDR1 SGHRS, CDR2 YFSETQ. V was clipped by 4 bases and J by 3 bases, with 13 bases between them. This chain's CDR3 is CASSPWGPDTGELFF. The CDR3, as DNA: TGCGCCAGCAGCCCTTGGGGCCCGGACACCGGGGAGCTGTTTTTT. The entire variable domain, with the rest obtained from reference TRBV5-1 and TRBJ2-2, is as follows: KAGVTQTPRYLIKTRGQQVTLSCSPISGHRSVSWYQQTPGQGLQFLFEYFSETQRNKGNFPGRFSGRQFSNSRSEMNVSTLELGDSALYLCASSPWGPDTGELFFGEGSRLTVL.

This clone was picked up many times. The chain is built from TRBV7-9 and TRBJ1-1, with TRBD1 matching 8 bases. This CDR3 spans 15 amino acids. The junction had 3 bases not matched to a gene; V was cut back by 3 bases and J by 0 bases. The germline V gene encodes CDR1 SEHNR and CDR2 FQNEAQ (reference sequence). CDR3 region: CASSLTGAMNTEAFF. The DNA of the CDR3 is TGTGCCAGCAGCTTGACAGGGGCAATGAACACTGAAGCTTTCTTT.

In regard to this clone: The same CDR3 also results from other DNA sequences found in this sample. The CDR3 reads CASTQGSNQPQHF. CDR3 sequence (DNA): TGCGCCAGCACCCAGGGAAGCAATCAGCCCCAGCATTTT. The V gene is TRBV10-2, the J gene TRBJ1-5, with D perhaps TRBD1 (5 bases). Germline V CDR1 and CDR2: WSHSY, SAAADI. This CDR3 has 13 amino acids. With 7 bases removed from V and 1 base from J, the gap between germline ends came to 8 bases.

The chain joins TRBV29-1 to TRBJ2-3; D is unresolved. From germline, CDR1 is SQVTM and CDR2 ANQGSEA. The V and J ends lost 0 bases and 2 bases respectively, with 12 bases between them. The CDR3 spans 15 residues. CDR3 DNA: TGCAGCGTTGAAGATGAGGAGAAGCCCACAGATACGCAGTATTTT. This translates into CSVEDEEKPTDTQYF.

The chain employs TRBV2 and TRBJ2-1; D possibly corresponds to TRBD1 (5 bases). V lost 7 bases and J lost 8, with 12 bases in between. CDR3 length equals 12 residues. From germline, CDR1 is SNHLY and CDR2 FYNNEI. The CDR3 DNA reads TGTGCCAGCAACCTACAGGACGATGAGCAGTTCTTC. This encodes CASNLQDDEQFF.

There are many counts of this clone. The chain has TRBV2 and TRBJ2-2; D may be TRBD1 or TRBD2 (5 bases each). The CDR3 extends over 13 amino acids. Germline V gene lookup returns CDR1 SNHLY and CDR2 FYNNEI. V lost 7 bases and J lost 1, with 7 bases in between. CDR3 coding DNA: TGTGCCAGCAATGGGGGGAACACCGGGGAGCTGTTTTTT. This sequence encodes CASNGGNTGELFF.

The chain has TRBV9 and TRBJ2-3; the D gene is possibly TRBD2 (7 bases). V was trimmed by 2 bases and J by 8 bases, leaving 18 bases between them. The CDR3 consists of 15 residues. Germline-derived CDR1 and CDR2 are SGDLS and YYNGEE. The CDR3 region is CASSVGGREYGTQYF. CDR3 coding DNA: TGTGCCAGCAGCGTCGGGGGGCGGGAGTATGGTACGCAGTATTTT.

With regard to this clone: A junction boundary mismatches the germline segment, possibly from a read error. The chain is built from TRBV7-7 and TRBJ2-1, with 8 bases matching TRBD2. Germline lookup yields CDR1 SSHAT and CDR2 FNYEAQ (reference sequence). The CDR3 has 18 amino acids. CDR3 residues: CASSLALSGSAAYNEQFF. The CDR3 bases are TGTGCTAGCAGCTTAGCGTTGAGCGGGAGTGCGGCCTACAATGAGCAGTTCTTC. Full variable domain (rest looked up from reference TRBV7-7 and TRBJ2-1): GAGVSQSPRYKVTKRGQDVTLRCDPISSHATLYWYQQALGQGPEFLTYFNYEAQPDKSGLPSDRFSAERPEGSISTLTIQRTEQRDSAMYRCASSLALSGSAAYNEQFFGPGTRLTVL.

Comments on this clone: At one end the junction does not follow the germline gene, possibly because of a read error. This chain joins TRBV4-2 and TRBJ2-7; 9 bases map to TRBD1. The CDR3 sequence is 13 residues long. The germline CDR1 and CDR2 sequences are LGHNA and YNFKEQ. As DNA, the CDR3 is TGTGCCAGCAGCCACGCCCGGGACAGGGATGTACACTTC. This gives the protein CASSHARDRDVHF.

This chain joins TRBV5-4 and TRBJ2-1; weak D call: TRBD2 (6 bases). Germline loops: CDR1 SGHNT, CDR2 YYREEE (reference sequence). There are 17 residues in the CDR3. The V and J ends lost 4 bases and 5 bases respectively, with 22 bases between them. Written as DNA, the CDR3 is TGTGCCAGCAGCCTTGGGATTCTCGTAGCGGTCCACAATGAGCAGTTCTTC. Encoded protein: CASSLGILVAVHNEQFF.

The rearrangement uses TRBV7-3 and TRBJ2-1; D gene unclear. V dropped 2 bases and J dropped 0 bases, with 8 bases sitting between them. This CDR3 is 15 amino acids long. Germline V gene lookup returns CDR1 SGHTA and CDR2 FQGTGA. CDR3 protein: CASSLSPSSYNEQFF. The CDR3 DNA sequence: TGTGCCAGCAGCTTATCGCCTAGCTCCTACAATGAGCAGTTCTTC. The complete variable domain, with remaining parts taken from reference TRBV7-3 and TRBJ2-1, reads GAGVSQTPSNKVTEKGKYVELRCDPISGHTALYWYRQSLGQGPEFLIYFQGTGAADDSGLPNDRFFAVRPEGSVSTLKIQRTERGDSAVYLCASSLSPSSYNEQFFGPGTRLTVL.

This chain links TRBV25-1 with TRBJ1-2; 8 bases align to TRBD1. J lost 8 bases, V lost 5 bases, and 16 bases had no gene match. This CDR3 has 16 residues. The germline CDR1 and CDR2 sequences are MGHDK and SYGVNS. The CDR3 spells CASSRTDRVGLRGYTF. Here the CDR3 DNA reads TGTGCCAGCAGTAGAACGGACAGGGTTGGGCTGCGCGGCTACACCTTC.

The CDR3 nucleotides are TGTGCCAGCAGCTACCCCGACAGGTCGGTGGGGGACACTGAAGCTTTCTTT. Translating gives CASSYPDRSVGDTEAFF. The J gene is TRBJ1-1, the V gene TRBV7-9; perhaps TRBD1 as D (6 bases). This CDR3 comprises 17 residues. Looked up from germline, CDR1 is SEHNR and CDR2 is FQNEAQ (reference sequence). V gave up 4 bases and J gave up 3 bases, with 21 bases separating them.

This chain connects TRBV20-1 to TRBJ1-5; no definite D call. V was trimmed by 3 bases and J by 2 bases, leaving 2 bases between them. This CDR3 has 11 residues. Germline CDR1 and CDR2: DFQATT and SNEGSKA (reference sequence). The CDR3 here is CSARGNQPQHF. The CDR3 bases are TGCAGTGCTAGGGGCAATCAGCCCCAGCATTTT.

V gene TRBV11-2 combines with J gene TRBJ1-2; 7 bases agree with TRBD1. CDR3 size: 15 residues. Germline values: CDR1 SGHAT, CDR2 FQNNGV. J was trimmed by 5 bases and V by 5 bases; bases with no gene match: 11. The CDR3 here is CASSLAPDREYGYTF. Here the CDR3 DNA reads TGTGCCAGCAGCCTCGCCCCCGACAGGGAATATGGCTACACCTTC.

The gene calls are TRBV2 and TRBJ2-2, with D unclear. In germline, CDR1 is SNHLY, CDR2 FYNNEI. The V end lost 6 bases, the J end lost 0 bases, and 11 bases lay between the germline ends. This CDR3 contains 15 residues. CDR3 residues: CASSLTHPNTGELFF. CDR3 DNA: TGTGCCAGCAGCCTAACCCACCCGAACACCGGGGAGCTGTTTTTT.

V usage is TRBV9 and J usage is TRBJ2-7; TRBD2 aligns across 13 bases. Germline lookup yields CDR1 SGDLS and CDR2 YYNGEE. V trimming: 0 bases; J trimming: 6 bases; junction bases outside the gene matches: 6. This CDR3 region has 16 residues. The CDR3 DNA sequence: TGTGCCAGCAGCGTAGCTGGGGGACTAGCGGGATCCGAGCAGTACTTC. It codes for CASSVAGGLAGSEQYF.

The chain uses TRBV28 and TRBJ1-5, with 9 bases lining up with TRBD1. The trim removed 5 bases at V and 6 bases at J, leaving 8 bases unmatched. CDR1 is MDHEN and CDR2 is SYDVKM in the germline V gene. The CDR3 is 15 amino acids. The CDR3 is CASSPLQGAVQPQHF. Written as DNA, the CDR3 is TGTGCCAGCAGTCCCTTACAGGGGGCGGTTCAGCCCCAGCATTTT.

The genes are TRBV11-2 and TRBJ1-4, with TRBD1 identical over 11 bases. CDR3 length: 14 residues. Germline V gene lookup returns CDR1 SGHAT and CDR2 FQNNGV. V lost 4 bases and J lost 8; bases outside the gene matches: 3. CDR3 sequence (DNA): TGTGCCAGCAGCTCGGGGACAGGGGGAGAAAAACTGTTTTTT. Amino acids: CASSSGTGGEKLFF.

V is TRBV23-1 and J is TRBJ2-3; tentatively, D is TRBD1 (6 bases). TRBV23-1 is known as an ORF, though its function is uncertain. The V gene lost 3 bases and the J gene lost 8 bases, with 18 bases spanning the gap. This CDR3 spans 15 amino acids. The CDR3, as DNA: TGCGCCAGCAGTCACTACAGGGCCTCCACCCCTACGCAGTATTTT. Translating gives CASSHYRASTPTQYF.

This rearrangement joins TRBV18 to TRBJ2-3; 8 positions match TRBD2. V lost 4 bases, J lost 0 bases, and 9 bases stayed unmatched. In germline, CDR1 is KGHSH, CDR2 LQKENI. This CDR3 has 17 residues. The CDR3 bases are TGTGCCAGCTCACAAGAAACTAGCGGAGCTAGCACAGATACGCAGTATTTT. It codes for CASSQETSGASTDTQYF.

The V and J genes are TRBV5-4 and TRBJ1-1; TRBD1 matches 8 bases. The CDR3 is made up of 14 amino acids. Germline CDR1 is SGHNT and CDR2 is YYREEE (reference sequence). Germline trimming cut 1 base from V and 4 bases from J; bases unmatched to any gene: 3. CDR3 amino acids: CASSLQGASTEAFF. DNA for the CDR3: TGTGCCAGCAGCTTGCAGGGGGCCTCCACTGAAGCTTTCTTT.

J is TRBJ2-1 and V is TRBV11-3, with 7 bases lining up with TRBD2. CDR1 and CDR2 (germline): SGHNT, YENEEA. The trim removed 0 bases at V and 12 bases at J, leaving 11 bases unmatched. The CDR3 runs to 15 residues. The CDR3: CASSLDGRTRRGQFF. The DNA of the CDR3 is TGTGCCAGCAGCTTAGATGGGCGGACTAGACGGGGGCAGTTCTTC.